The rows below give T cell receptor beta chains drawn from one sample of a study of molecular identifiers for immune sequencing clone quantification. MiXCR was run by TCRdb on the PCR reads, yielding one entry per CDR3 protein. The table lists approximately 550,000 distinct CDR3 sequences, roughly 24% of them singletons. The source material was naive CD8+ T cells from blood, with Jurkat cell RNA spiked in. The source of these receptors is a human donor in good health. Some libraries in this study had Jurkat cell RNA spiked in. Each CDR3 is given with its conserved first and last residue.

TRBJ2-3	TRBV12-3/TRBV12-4	CASSRGGGPTDTQYF
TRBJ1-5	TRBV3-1	CASSQDGEPQHF
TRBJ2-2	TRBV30	CAGTPWDRGNTGELFF
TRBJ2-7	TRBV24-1	CATTSPGGEQYF
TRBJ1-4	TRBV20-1	CSASVIQGAGREKLFF
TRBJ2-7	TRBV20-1	CSARTLRTYEQYF
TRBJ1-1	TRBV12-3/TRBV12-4	CASRYSDEAFF
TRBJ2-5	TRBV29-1	CSVEEVGARETQYF
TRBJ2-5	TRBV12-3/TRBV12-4	CASSFTTSGRGGTETQYF
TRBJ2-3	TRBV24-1	CATSDFGGRPGDTQYF
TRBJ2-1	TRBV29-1	CSVEDGTSGQGDEQFF
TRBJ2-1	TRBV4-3	CASSQDGWGTSGHYNEQFF
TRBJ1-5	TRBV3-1	CASSPTWMGNQPQHF
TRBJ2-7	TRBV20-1	CSALQGLGYEQYF
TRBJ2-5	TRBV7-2	CASSARDTWYQETQYF
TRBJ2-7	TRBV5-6	CASSLLSGEQYF
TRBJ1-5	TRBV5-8	CASSHATASNQPQHF
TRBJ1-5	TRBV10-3	CAISEAGCSGGQPQHF
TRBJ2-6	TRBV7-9	CSAGSGANVLTF
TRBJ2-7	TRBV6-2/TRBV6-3	CASSLQGASEQYF
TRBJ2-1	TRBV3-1	CASSQVGGIEQFF
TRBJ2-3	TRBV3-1	CASSHLTGDDTQYF
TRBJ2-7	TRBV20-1	CSARGQIHEQYF